Listed here are 22 T cell receptor beta chains from one sample, sequenced in a study of T cells after yellow fever vaccination. From the 5' RACE reads, TCRdb called clonotypes with MiXCR, one entry per CDR3 protein. Among 400,000 or so distinct CDR3 sequences listed, 18% were seen once. Specimen: PBMCs, collected before the yellow fever booster vaccination. The source is a man younger than 30 who received the YFV17D yellow fever vaccine.

In its sample, this clonotype was seen many times. The chain has TRBV5-1 and TRBJ2-1; D is unresolved. Germline V gene lookup returns CDR1 SGHRS and CDR2 YFSETQ. V dropped 0 bases and J dropped 0 bases, with 10 bases sitting between them. The CDR3 spans 16 residues. The CDR3 here is CASSLAGNPSYNEQFF. CDR3 bases: TGCGCCAGCAGCTTGGCGGGCAACCCCTCCTACAATGAGCAGTTCTTC.

The CDR3 here is CASSYSDRFNEQFF. The CDR3 DNA sequence: TGTGCCAGCAGTTACTCCGACCGGTTCAATGAGCAGTTCTTC. This chain connects TRBV6-5 to TRBJ2-1, with D uncertain. Germline V gene lookup returns CDR1 MNHEY and CDR2 SVGAGI. V lost 0 bases, J lost 6 bases, and 9 bases lay in between. This CDR3 comprises 14 residues.

The gene calls are TRBV7-2 and TRBJ1-6; D unclear. The CDR3 covers 15 residues. Germline lookup yields CDR1 SGHTA and CDR2 FQGNSA. Trimming shortened V by 3 bases and J by 8 bases, and 14 bases separated the two germline ends. DNA of the CDR3: TGTGCCAGCAGCTTGCCCGGCCGAAGTGATTCACCCCTCCACTTT. It yields the protein CASSLPGRSDSPLHF.

In this sample, this clonotype turned up a few times. The chain has TRBV28 and TRBJ1-2, with no clear D. Germline V gene lookup returns CDR1 MDHEN and CDR2 SYDVKM. Deletions cut 3 bases from V and 8 bases from J, with 13 bases between. This CDR3 spans 13 amino acids. The CDR3 spells CASSLEGFRGYTF. DNA of the CDR3: TGTGCCAGCAGTTTGGAGGGCTTTCGGGGCTACACCTTC.

This clonotype was counted a few times. The gene calls are TRBV7-2 and TRBJ1-2; TRBD1 is a possible D gene (6 bases). Deletions cut 0 bases from V and 4 bases from J, with 12 bases between. CDR1 and CDR2 from the germline V gene are SGHTA and FQGNSA. The CDR3 spans 15 residues. CDR3 nucleotides: TGTGCCAGCAGCTTAGCCCCAGGGGATTTCTATGGCTACACCTTC. Its protein is CASSLAPGDFYGYTF.

The rearrangement uses TRBV5-5 and TRBJ2-6, with TRBD1 identical over 9 bases. Per germline, CDR1 SGHKS and CDR2 YYEKEE (reference sequence). CDR3 size: 17 residues. V gave up 2 bases and J gave up 4 bases; unmatched junction bases: 7. Here the CDR3 reads CASSFLQGAAGANVLTF. The CDR3 DNA sequence: TGTGCCAGCAGCTTTCTACAGGGGGCCGCGGGGGCCAACGTCCTGACTTTC.

This clonotype was seen a few times. V usage is TRBV7-3 and J usage is TRBJ2-2, with 11 bases fitting TRBD2. Looked up from germline, CDR1 is SGHTA and CDR2 is FQGTGA. The V and J ends lost 5 bases and 5 bases, in that order; junction bases with no gene match: 4. This CDR3 comprises 15 residues. The CDR3 loop is CASSVTSGVTGELFF. The CDR3 DNA is TGTGCCAGCAGCGTGACTAGCGGGGTTACCGGGGAGCTGTTTTTT.

V and J are TRBV4-1 and TRBJ1-4; tentatively, D is TRBD1 (5 bases). V was clipped by 4 bases and J by 5 bases, with 17 bases between them. The germline V gene encodes CDR1 MGHRA and CDR2 YSYEKL. This CDR3 is 16 amino acids long. The CDR3 nucleotides read TGCGCCAGCAGCCTCTACACCGGGACGGCAAATGAAAAACTGTTTTTT. Translating it yields CASSLYTGTANEKLFF.

In this sample, this clonotype turned up a few times. The chain employs TRBV7-9 and TRBJ2-2; 11 nucleotides match TRBD2. The germline V gene has CDR1 SEHNR and CDR2 FQNEAQ (reference sequence). V was pared by 4 bases and J by 4 bases, with 5 bases of the junction left unmatched. The CDR3 is made up of 16 amino acids. This chain's CDR3 is CASSSGLAGPTGELFF. CDR3 DNA: TGTGCCAGCAGCTCCGGACTAGCGGGTCCCACCGGGGAGCTGTTTTTT.

V usage is TRBV20-1 and J usage is TRBJ2-7; tentative D call: TRBD1 (6 bases). The CDR3 extends over 13 amino acids. V lost 6 bases to trimming and J lost 3 bases, with 15 bases between them. The germline gives CDR1 DFQATT, CDR2 SNEGSKA (reference sequence). DNA for the CDR3: TGCAGTGCGCAGGGGCGCGGCGGCTACGAGCAGTACGTC. It is translated as CSAQGRGGYEQYV.

This clonotype was found a few times. This chain connects TRBV6-2 or TRBV6-3 to TRBJ2-5; 9 positions match TRBD2. Germline-derived CDR1 and CDR2 are MNHEY and SVGEGT. V lost 5 bases, J lost 2 bases, and 9 bases stayed unmatched. CDR3 length: 16 amino acids. This chain's CDR3 is CASSGMASGKQETQYF. The CDR3 DNA reads TGTGCCAGCAGTGGGATGGCTAGCGGGAAACAAGAGACCCAGTACTTC.

CDR3 in DNA: TGTGCCAGCAGGTGGAGTTATAATTCACCCCTCCACTTT. The encoded protein is CASRWSYNSPLHF. This chain joins TRBV6-5 and TRBJ1-6, with unresolved D. The germline V and J ends were trimmed by 6 bases and 4 bases, with 7 bases remaining between them. This CDR3 spans 13 amino acids. Germline V gene data show CDR1 as MNHEY and CDR2 as SVGAGI.

This clonotype showed up just a few times. The chain employs TRBV10-3 and TRBJ1-5, with D perhaps matching TRBD1 (5 bases). V was shortened by 0 bases and J by 1 base, with 10 bases between the two germline ends. The CDR3 runs to 16 residues. Looked up from germline, CDR1 is ENHRY and CDR2 is SYGVKD. The CDR3 region is CAISESDKGSNQPQHF. CDR3 bases: TGTGCCATCAGTGAGTCGGACAAGGGAAGCAATCAGCCCCAGCATTTT.

The gene calls are TRBV27 and TRBJ2-7; D possibly corresponds to TRBD2 (6 bases). Germline V gives CDR1 MNHEY, CDR2 SMNVEV (reference sequence). This CDR3 has 16 residues. The V gene lost 6 bases and the J gene lost 0 bases, with 18 bases spanning the gap. CDR3 loop: CASRPRGGRSSYEQYV. DNA of the CDR3: TGTGCCAGCAGGCCACGAGGAGGGCGGAGCTCCTACGAGCAGTACGTC.

The chain employs TRBV19 and TRBJ1-3; possibly TRBD1 for D (5 bases). CDR1 and CDR2 (germline): LNHDA, SQIVND (reference sequence). The germline V and J ends were trimmed by 11 bases and 4 bases, with 21 bases remaining between them. The CDR3 sequence is 15 residues long. CDR3 coding DNA: TGTGCCTCAATCGGCTGGCAGGGACCCGGAAACACCATATATTTT. This translates into CASIGWQGPGNTIYF.

This clonotype appeared a few times. V gene TRBV4-3 combines with J gene TRBJ2-3, with D perhaps matching TRBD1 (5 bases). CDR3 length: 16 amino acids. V lost 4 bases to trimming and J lost 0 bases, with 14 bases between them. CDR1 is LGHNA and CDR2 is YSLEER in the germline V gene. Written as DNA, the CDR3 is TGCGCCAGCAGCCCTAGGGGTGCGCCTAGCACAGATACGCAGTATTTT. This translates into CASSPRGAPSTDTQYF.

The J gene is TRBJ1-2, the V gene TRBV5-6; D unresolved. Germline values: CDR1 SGHDT, CDR2 YYEEEE. CDR3 length equals 13 residues. Trimming removed 4 bases from V and 3 bases from J, with 10 bases in between. The CDR3 region is CASSVRGHYGYTF. The CDR3, as DNA: TGTGCCAGCAGCGTTAGAGGTCACTATGGCTACACCTTC.

V and J are TRBV3-1 and TRBJ2-7; D gene ambiguous. The V gene lost 0 bases and the J gene lost 3 bases, with 12 bases spanning the gap. This CDR3 contains 15 residues. CDR1 and CDR2 (germline): LGHDT, YNNKEL (reference sequence). The CDR3 reads CASSQDRNWHYEQYF. CDR3 sequence (DNA): TGTGCCAGCAGCCAAGACAGGAACTGGCACTACGAGCAGTACTTC.

The J gene is TRBJ1-1, the V gene TRBV10-3; 7 bases fit TRBD1. The V and J ends lost 6 bases and 3 bases, in that order; junction bases with no gene match: 4. CDR1 is ENHRY and CDR2 is SYGVKD in the germline V gene. This CDR3 contains 13 residues. The CDR3, as DNA: TGTGCCATCAGCTCCGGGACAGACACTGAAGCTTTCTTT. Translated, it gives CAISSGTDTEAFF.

This clonotype was seen many times. This chain joins TRBV6-2 or TRBV6-3 and TRBJ2-7, with D possibly matching TRBD2 (6 bases). The germline CDR1 and CDR2 sequences are MNHEY and SVGEGT. V was cut by 6 bases and J by 1 base, with 16 bases left in between. The CDR3 extends over 15 amino acids. The CDR3 spells CASSDRLVSSYEQYV. The CDR3 DNA follows: TGTGCCAGCAGCGATCGACTAGTCTCTTCCTACGAGCAGTACGTC.

The gene calls are TRBV7-2 and TRBJ2-3, with D tentatively TRBD1 or TRBD2 (5 bases each). V was clipped by 5 bases and J by 2 bases, with 8 bases between them. CDR3 length equals 13 residues. Germline V CDR1 and CDR2: SGHTA, FQGNSA. This chain's CDR3 is CASSRDATDTQYF. The CDR3 nucleotides read TGTGCCAGCAGCCGGGACGCCACAGATACGCAGTATTTT.

This clonotype has more than one count but fewer than ten. The gene calls are TRBV18 and TRBJ2-5; perhaps TRBD1 as D (6 bases). The CDR3 spans 13 residues. Trimming cost V 4 bases and J 4 bases, with 10 bases left between them. CDR1 KGHSH and CDR2 LQKENI come from the germline V gene. Here the CDR3 reads CASSRDTAETQYF. Here the CDR3 DNA reads TGTGCCAGCTCACGGGACACAGCAGAGACCCAGTACTTC.